Sequencing of this T cell receptor (beta chain) was carried out in a study of response to subunit inactivated influenza vaccine. The CDR3 totals 15 residues. Trimming cost V 4 bases and J 3 bases, with 16 bases left between them. The germline CDR1 and CDR2 sequences are SGHRS and YFSETQ. Each CDR3 protein gets one entry after TCRdb re-called the RT-PCR reads with MiXCR. This table has about 800,000 distinct CDR3 sequences, around 20% appearing once. The sequenced sample was PBMCs from blood, obtained roughly 5 days after vaccination. This clonotype was sampled from a man between 50 and 59 years old who received an inactivated influenza vaccine. The J gene is TRBJ2-5, the V gene TRBV5-1; tentatively, D is TRBD1 (6 bases). The CDR3 is CASSTYTGYKETQYF. CDR3 nucleotides: TGCGCCAGCAGCACCTATACAGGGTATAAAGAGACCCAGTACTTC.